This T cell receptor beta chain was sequenced for a study of Graves' ophthalmopathy and Graves' hyperthyroidism. Study as a whole: Specimen type is peripheral blood, obtained at initial diagnosis before any treatment. Study-level findings and limits: Built on 13 signatures, a model told ophthalmopathy apart from stable hyperthyroidism with 87.88% sensitivity and around 80% specificity. Thyroid clonotypes that were expanded above 0.001 frequency mostly also appeared in blood.

This CDR3 spans 14 amino acids. The junction had 8 bases not matched to a gene; V was cut back by 4 bases and J by 6 bases. CDR1 and CDR2 (germline): SNHLY, FYNNEI. Amplified TCR beta CDR3 regions were obtained using RNA transcripts as template. An opening RT-PCR round employed HTBI primers and preceded a second-round multiplex PCR. In TCRdb, the multiplex PCR reads were re-called with MiXCR into one record per CDR3 protein. The data hold roughly 500,000 distinct CDR3 sequences, with approximately 14% observed a single time. Clinicians made diagnoses from clinical symptoms, serum thyroxine, TRAb, thyroid ultrasound and orbital computed tomography. This clonotype was found many times. Its antigen is not known.

This sequence joins TRBV2 and TRBJ1-1; TRBD1 aligns across 7 bases. The sample comprised blood. This receptor was identified in a woman aged 30 to 39 with Graves' ophthalmopathy. CDR3 in amino acids: CASSGTGRSAEAFF. CDR3 nucleotides: TGTGCCAGCAGTGGGACAGGCCGCTCCGCTGAAGCTTTCTTT. The whole variable domain, filled in from reference TRBV2 and TRBJ1-1, reads EPEVTQTPSHQVTQMGQEVILRCVPISNHLYFYWYRQILGQKVEFLVSFYNNEISEKSEIFDDQFSVERPDGSNFTLKIRSTKLEDSAMYFCASSGTGRSAEAFFGQGTRLTVV.